The 32 T cell receptor beta chains in this list originate from one sample, sequenced in a study of cytomegalovirus exposure and HLA in healthy donors (dated 2017 in TCRdb). Libraries were built with the immunoSEQ multiplex PCR assay. A mixture of 60 forward primers for TCR Vbeta segments and 13 reverse primers for TCR Jbeta segments was used in the multiplex PCR. TCRdb mirrors the immuneACCESS table, restricted to in-frame sequences. Some clones are absent from its copies; in checked studies, under half trace to an unresolved V gene, and the reason for the others is unknown. The sample table shows approximately 59,000 clones, and around four fifths are seen once. The top ten clonotypes cover 2.5% to 3.5% of the sample. Sequenced sample: PBMCs. All receptors derive from a girl under 18 in good health and CMV-seropositive.

V and J are TRBV7-2 and TRBJ1-5, with 7 positions matching TRBD1. Germline trimming cut 4 bases from V and 3 bases from J; bases unmatched to any gene: 6. CDR3 length: 15 amino acids. Germline V CDR1 and CDR2: SGHTA, FQGNSA. CDR3 sequence (DNA): TGTGCCAGCAGCTGGGGACAGATTCACAATCAGCCCCAGCATTTT. This sequence encodes CASSWGQIHNQPQHF.

V usage is TRBV5-1 and J usage is TRBJ2-1; 13 nucleotides line up with TRBD2. This CDR3 has 16 residues. Germline CDR1 SGHRS, CDR2 YFSETQ. V was clipped by 4 bases and J by 4 bases; unmatched bases: 5. In DNA, the CDR3 is TGCGCCAGCAGCAGAAGGACTAGCGGGGGTTACAATGAGCAGTTCTTC. The encoded protein is CASSRRTSGGYNEQFF.

The chain couples TRBV27 to TRBJ2-7; 7 bases map to TRBD1. After removal of 4 bases from V and 2 bases from J, the junction contained 5 bases not matched to a gene. In germline, CDR1 is MNHEY, CDR2 SMNVEV (reference sequence). The CDR3 extends over 14 amino acids. The CDR3 loop is CASSSTGNPYEQYF. The DNA for the CDR3 is TGTGCCAGCAGTTCGACAGGGAACCCCTACGAGCAGTACTTC.

This clone was seen a single time. V gene TRBV28 combines with J gene TRBJ1-5, with D possibly TRBD1 on 5 matching bases. V lost 3 bases to trimming and J lost 5 bases, with 14 bases between them. This CDR3 is built from 15 residues. In germline, CDR1 is MDHEN, CDR2 SYDVKM. CDR3 protein: CASSFVRGQYQPQHF. The CDR3, as DNA: TGTGCCAGCAGTTTTGTTCGCGGACAATATCAGCCCCAGCATTTT.

The chain recombines TRBV9 with TRBJ2-1, with D perhaps TRBD2 (7 bases). The germline CDR1 and CDR2 sequences are SGDLS and YYNGEE. Deletions cut 0 bases from V and 5 bases from J, with 12 bases between. This CDR3 contains 15 residues. CDR3 sequence (DNA): TGTGCCAGCAGCGTAGCCGGGGGGCCTCACAATGAGCAGTTCTTC. It yields the protein CASSVAGGPHNEQFF.

This chain connects TRBV28 to TRBJ2-5; TRBD2 might be the D (5 bases). V lost 5 bases to trimming and J lost 0 bases, with 13 bases between them. CDR1 is MDHEN, CDR2 SYDVKM, per germline. The CDR3 runs to 15 residues. The CDR3 DNA is TGTGCCAGCAGTGCTCTGAGGGATTACCAAGAGACCCAGTACTTC. Its protein is CASSALRDYQETQYF.

The chain is built from TRBV4-1 and TRBJ2-4; 7 bases are a match to TRBD2. With V trimmed by 2 bases and J by 1 base, 17 bases remained unmatched. CDR3 length equals 20 residues. Per the germline V gene, CDR1 is MGHRA and CDR2 is YSYEKL. The CDR3 here is CASSQWWLAEFLVAKNIQYF. The DNA of the CDR3 is TGCGCCAGCAGCCAATGGTGGCTAGCGGAATTCTTGGTTGCCAAAAACATTCAGTACTTC.

V usage is TRBV5-3 and J usage is TRBJ1-5, with D possibly TRBD1 on 5 matching bases. TRBV5-3 qualifies as an ORF whose function is uncertain. CDR3 length: 15 residues. V shed 0 bases and J shed 1 base, with 8 bases lying between them. The CDR3 DNA sequence: TGTGCCAGAAGCTTGGGGGGGGACAGCAATCAGCCCCAGCATTTT. This translates into CARSLGGDSNQPQHF.

The chain is built from TRBV13 and TRBJ2-4; D is possibly TRBD1 (6 bases). Germline CDR1 reads PRHDT; CDR2 reads FYEKMQ (reference sequence). Trimming removed 3 bases from V and 15 bases from J, with 21 bases in between. The CDR3 contains 14 residues. CDR3 sequence (DNA): TGTGCCAGCAGCTTCCGATTCCAGGGGAACCTTTTGTACTTC. Translation: CASSFRFQGNLLYF.

The chain joins TRBV29-1 to TRBJ1-1; D is unresolved. With 4 bases removed from V and 4 bases from J, the gap between germline ends came to 10 bases. From germline, CDR1 is SQVTM and CDR2 ANQGSEA. The CDR3 spans 12 residues. The DNA for the CDR3 is TGCAGCGTTGGCTCCGGGTTCACTGAAGCTTTCTTT. Amino acid sequence: CSVGSGFTEAFF. Full variable domain (remainder filled in from reference TRBV29-1 and TRBJ1-1): SAVISQKPSRDICQRGTSLTIQCQVDSQVTMMFWYRQQPGQSLTLIATANQGSEATYESGFVIDKFPISRPNLTFSTLTVSNMSPEDSSIYLCSVGSGFTEAFFGQGTRLTVV.

The rearrangement links TRBV30 to TRBJ2-1; TRBD2 is a possible D gene (5 bases). From germline, CDR1 is GTSNPN and CDR2 SVGIG (reference sequence). The CDR3 loop spans 14 amino acids. Trimming left V 1 base short and J 1 base short, with 8 bases between. For the CDR3, the DNA is TGTGCCTGGAGTGAGGGAGAATCCTACAATGAGCAGTTCTTC. The encoded protein is CAWSEGESYNEQFF.

The chain is built from TRBV6-5 and TRBJ1-4; 10 bases line up with TRBD1. Germline V lookup: CDR1 MNHEY, CDR2 SVGAGI. CDR3 length: 15 residues. Trimming took 2 bases from V and 10 from J; bases not matched to a gene: 7. The CDR3 DNA sequence: TGTGCCAGCAGTTACAACCGGGACAGGGGTGGAAAACTGTTTTTT. Translated: CASSYNRDRGGKLFF.

The CDR3 nucleotides read TGTGCCAGCAGTCCCCGCAGATACAACACTGAAGCTTTCTTT. Protein: CASSPRRYNTEAFF. The chain recombines TRBV28 with TRBJ1-1; the D is unclear. The CDR3 extends over 14 amino acids. V was shortened by 5 bases and J by 2 bases, with 12 bases between the two germline ends. CDR1 MDHEN and CDR2 SYDVKM come from the germline V gene. The full variable domain, in which reference TRBV28 and TRBJ1-1 provide the parts outside the CDR3, is DVKVTQSSRYLVKRTGEKVFLECVQDMDHENMFWYRQDPGLGLRLIYFSYDVKMKEKGDIPEGYSVSREKKERFSLILESASTNQTSMYLCASSPRRYNTEAFFGQGTRLTVV.

Only a few counts were recorded for this clone. The chain employs TRBV10-3 and TRBJ1-1, with a weak D call TRBD1 (5 bases). CDR1 and CDR2 (germline): ENHRY, SYGVKD. The CDR3 has 11 residues. Trimming stripped 7 bases from V and 4 bases from J, with 7 bases between. CDR3 DNA sequence: TGTGCCATCATGGGGGGCACTGAAGCTTTCTTT. The encoded protein is CAIMGGTEAFF.

This clone appeared a single time. V usage is TRBV29-1 and J usage is TRBJ2-3, with 9 bases fitting TRBD1. CDR3 length: 19 residues. Germline CDR1 reads SQVTM; CDR2 reads ANQGSEA. V lost 2 bases and J lost 0; bases outside the gene matches: 15. The CDR3 DNA reads as TGCAGCGTTGAAACTCCCGGACAGGGGACAACCACTAGCACAGATACGCAGTATTTT. This codes for CSVETPGQGTTTSTDTQYF.

This chain links TRBV20-1 with TRBJ2-5; possible D gene TRBD2, 6 bases. This CDR3 has 11 amino acids. The ends were cut back, 6 bases at V and 5 bases at J, with 10 bases in the middle. Germline CDR1 reads DFQATT; CDR2 reads SNEGSKA (reference sequence). The CDR3 reads CSAHRGETQYF. CDR3 nucleotide sequence: TGCAGTGCCCACCGGGGGGAGACCCAGTACTTC.

The rearrangement links TRBV7-6 to TRBJ2-1, with D perhaps matching TRBD1 (5 bases). The CDR3 is made up of 15 amino acids. Looked up from germline, CDR1 is SGHVS and CDR2 is FNYEAQ. Trimming pared 7 bases from V and 7 bases from J, leaving 20 bases between. DNA of the CDR3: TGTGCCAGCACCCAAGGGGCCACCGCCGGGAATGAGCAGTTCTTC. It encodes CASTQGATAGNEQFF.

The chain couples TRBV29-1 to TRBJ2-5, with 7 bases lining up with TRBD1. CDR1 is SQVTM and CDR2 is ANQGSEA in the germline V gene. The CDR3 contains 15 residues. The V segment lost 5 bases and the J segment 3 bases; nucleotides outside the gene matches: 12. The CDR3 is CSVIGQEGVEETQYF. The DNA for the CDR3 is TGCAGCGTTATAGGACAGGAAGGCGTGGAAGAGACCCAGTACTTC.

The chain recombines TRBV5-6 with TRBJ2-7, with a weak D call TRBD1 (5 bases). Trimming shortened V by 3 bases and J by 2 bases, and 9 bases separated the two germline ends. This CDR3 comprises 13 residues. The germline V gene encodes CDR1 SGHDT and CDR2 YYEEEE. In DNA, the CDR3 is TGTGCCAGCAGCTGGGGCAGGACCTACGAGCAGTACTTC. Translation: CASSWGRTYEQYF.

The gene calls are TRBV28 and TRBJ2-7; D not resolved. V was clipped by 2 bases and J by 2 bases, with 10 bases between them. Germline CDR1 is MDHEN and CDR2 is SYDVKM. CDR3 size: 14 residues. Here the CDR3 DNA reads TGTGCCAGCAGTTTACGCTCCAGTACCTACGAGCAGTACTTC. This gives the protein CASSLRSSTYEQYF. The full variable domain, with the rest looked up from reference TRBV28 and TRBJ2-7, is DVKVTQSSRYLVKRTGEKVFLECVQDMDHENMFWYRQDPGLGLRLIYFSYDVKMKEKGDIPEGYSVSREKKERFSLILESASTNQTSMYLCASSLRSSTYEQYFGPGTRLTVT.

This clone was seen only a few times. The V call is TRBV4-1, the J call TRBJ1-5, with D possibly being TRBD1 (5 bases). CDR1 is MGHRA, CDR2 YSYEKL, per germline. The ends were cut back, 4 bases at V and 3 bases at J, with 13 bases in the middle. The CDR3 runs to 15 residues. The DNA for the CDR3 is TGCGCCAGCAGCCCAGGCCGACAGATCAATCAGCCCCAGCATTTT. Protein: CASSPGRQINQPQHF.

V and J are TRBV11-2 and TRBJ2-1, with 11 nucleotides matching TRBD2. The CDR3 spans 17 residues. J was trimmed by 7 bases and V by 6 bases; bases with no gene match: 14. From germline, CDR1 is SGHAT and CDR2 FQNNGV. The CDR3 sequence: CASSRIPPSGGQNEQFF. Written as DNA, the CDR3 is TGTGCCAGCAGTCGAATACCGCCTAGCGGGGGGCAGAATGAGCAGTTCTTC.

The sample holds one count of this clone. This chain connects TRBV6-1 to TRBJ2-1; 9 positions match TRBD2. Germline-derived CDR1 and CDR2 are MNHNS and SASEGT. The CDR3 loop spans 14 amino acids. V gave up 8 bases and J gave up 8 bases; unmatched junction bases: 10. CDR3 loop: CASARAGGPDEQFF. DNA of the CDR3: TGTGCCAGCGCGCGTGCGGGGGGGCCAGATGAGCAGTTCTTC.

The rearrangement links TRBV19 to TRBJ2-7; D gene ambiguous. The CDR3 runs to 13 residues. The germline V and J ends were trimmed by 4 bases and 1 base, with 8 bases remaining between them. Germline-derived CDR1 and CDR2 are LNHDA and SQIVND (reference sequence). This CDR3 is CASSTGQSYEQYF. For the CDR3, the DNA is TGTGCCAGTAGTACAGGCCAATCCTACGAGCAGTACTTC.

This sequence joins TRBV5-1 and TRBJ1-1, with 7 positions matching TRBD1. Trimming cost V 4 bases and J 6 bases; bases outside gene matches: 6. CDR3 length equals 13 residues. The germline V gene has CDR1 SGHRS and CDR2 YFSETQ. In DNA form, the CDR3 reads TGCGCCAGCAGCCGCGACAGGGAAGCTGAAGCTTTCTTT. Its translation is CASSRDREAEAFF.

In regard to this clone: This sample includes further DNA sequences coding for the same CDR3. The chain uses TRBV6-5 and TRBJ2-1, with 8 bases lining up with TRBD2. Germline assignment: CDR1 MNHEY and CDR2 SVGAGI. V dropped 8 bases and J dropped 7; count of bases not matched to a gene: 1. CDR3 size: 11 residues. In nucleotides, the CDR3 is TGTGCCAGCTCTAGCGGGAATGAGCAGTTCTTC. It specifies CASSSGNEQFF.

The chain recombines TRBV29-1 with TRBJ2-1; no clear D. Per germline, CDR1 SQVTM and CDR2 ANQGSEA. The CDR3 extends over 12 amino acids. V was shortened by 0 bases and J by 5 bases, with 5 bases between the two germline ends. The CDR3 loop reads CSVEDNHNEQFF. The CDR3 bases are TGCAGCGTTGAAGATAATCACAATGAGCAGTTCTTC.

The chain has TRBV18 and TRBJ2-1; D remains unclear. V dropped 3 bases and J dropped 12 bases, with 12 bases sitting between them. The length of the CDR3 is 12 residues. Germline loops: CDR1 KGHSH, CDR2 LQKENI. CDR3 loop: CASSPTLPLQFF. The CDR3 bases are TGTGCCAGCTCACCTACTTTGCCCCTGCAGTTCTTC.

V usage is TRBV11-2 and J usage is TRBJ2-3, with a tentative D call TRBD2 (5 bases). This CDR3 comprises 14 residues. Germline V gives CDR1 SGHAT, CDR2 FQNNGV. Trimming stripped 4 bases from V and 11 bases from J, with 19 bases between. The CDR3 loop reads CASSSIARLPGQYF. DNA of the CDR3: TGTGCCAGCAGCTCTATCGCCCGACTACCTGGGCAGTATTTT.

The rearrangement uses TRBV18 and TRBJ2-2, with TRBD1 identical over 8 bases. Germline loops: CDR1 KGHSH, CDR2 LQKENI. Trimming removed 6 bases from V and 4 bases from J; junction bases left unmatched: 7. The CDR3 is made up of 15 amino acids. The CDR3 coding sequence is TGTGCCAGCTCCAGCCAGGGGGCGTTCACCGGGGAGCTGTTTTTT. Protein: CASSSQGAFTGELFF.

The chain is built from TRBV5-4 and TRBJ2-3, with 14 bases fitting TRBD2. The CDR3 runs 18 residues. Germline CDR1 is SGHNT and CDR2 is YYREEE (reference sequence). V shed 3 bases and J 2 bases; nucleotides not matched to a gene: 8. DNA for the CDR3: TGTGCCAGCAGCTCGGGACTAGCGGGGGCCTTTCTCACAGATACGCAGTATTTT. The encoded protein is CASSSGLAGAFLTDTQYF.

The chain has TRBV19 and TRBJ2-5; D gene unclear. The V gene's germline CDR1 is LNHDA and CDR2 SQIVND (reference sequence). The CDR3 is 13 residues long. V was cut by 3 bases and J by 4 bases, with 9 bases left in between. The CDR3 here is CASSMKQRETQYF. The DNA of the CDR3 is TGTGCCAGTAGTATGAAGCAGCGAGAGACCCAGTACTTC.